What follows are 21 T cell receptor beta chains derived from one specimen sequenced in a study of shared clonotypes between healthy human individuals. Sequenced by immunoSEQ multiplex PCR; TCRdb stores in-frame clones only, minus some. The repertoire holds some 2,000,000 clones, over 85% seen once, with more than 0.1% in the top ten. The specimen sequenced was naive CD4+ T cells sorted from blood. The subset denotes: CD45RA+ positively selected. The receptors shown here come from a man younger than 35 in good health.

The rearrangement uses TRBV5-1 and TRBJ1-1, with D tentatively TRBD1 (5 bases). Germline CDR1 reads SGHRS; CDR2 reads YFSETQ. CDR3 length: 15 residues. Trimming cost V 4 bases and J 4 bases, with 17 bases left between them. The CDR3 spells CASSKTGERGTEAFF. The CDR3 DNA sequence: TGCGCCAGCAGCAAGACGGGGGAGAGGGGCACTGAAGCTTTCTTT.

With regard to this clone: At one end, the junction sequence differs from germline, possibly due to a read error. The V call is TRBV7-9, the J call TRBJ2-1, with 7 bases fitting TRBD1. Germline values: CDR1 SEHNR, CDR2 FQNEAQ (reference sequence). The CDR3 totals 15 residues. The DNA for the CDR3 is TGTGCCAGCAACTTAGGTACAGGGGACCGGAATGAGCAGTTCTTC. This gives the protein CASNLGTGDRNEQFF. Variable domain in full (rest from reference TRBV7-9 and TRBJ2-1): DTGVSQNPRHKITKRGQNVTFRCDPISEHNRLYWYRQTLGQGPEFLTYFQNEAQLEKSRLLSDRFSAERPKGSFSTLEIQRTEQGDSAMYLCASNLGTGDRNEQFFGPGTRLTVL.

V is TRBV5-1 and J is TRBJ1-1, with a possible D match to TRBD1 (5 bases). The CDR3 contains 12 residues. Trimming took off 1 base at V and 7 bases at J, with 8 bases between the two ends. Germline lookup yields CDR1 SGHRS and CDR2 YFSETQ. Written as DNA, the CDR3 is TGCGCCAGCAGCTTGTCAGGGAATGAAGCTTTCTTT. Its translation: CASSLSGNEAFF.

J is TRBJ2-6 and V is TRBV4-3, with 10 bases matching TRBD1. The CDR3 sequence is 19 residues long. Germline V lookup: CDR1 LGHNA, CDR2 YSLEER. V gave up 4 bases and J gave up 4 bases; unmatched junction bases: 13. DNA for the CDR3: TGCGCCAGCAGCCCAAACTCCGGACAGGGGGATTCAGGGGCCAACGTCCTGACTTTC. This sequence encodes CASSPNSGQGDSGANVLTF.

The CDR3, as DNA: TGTGCCAGCAGCTTAGGAGGCGGCCGCACAGATACGCAGTATTTT. This translates into CASSLGGGRTDTQYF. The J gene is TRBJ2-3, the V gene TRBV7-2; D gene uncertain. The germline V gene has CDR1 SGHTA and CDR2 FQGNSA. Trimming took off 1 base at V and 1 base at J, with 9 bases between the two ends. The CDR3 totals 15 residues.

The table lists this clone with a count of one. The V gene is TRBV6-4, the J gene TRBJ2-2; tentatively, D is TRBD2 (5 bases). V dropped 5 bases and J dropped 1 base, with 14 bases sitting between them. Germline-derived CDR1 and CDR2 are MRHNA and SNTAGT. This CDR3 has 16 residues. CDR3 in DNA: TGTGCCAGCAGTTCGAAACCAGCGGTGAACACCGGGGAGCTGTTTTTT. Residues: CASSSKPAVNTGELFF.

This clone was counted a single time. This chain connects TRBV4-3 to TRBJ2-3; D perhaps matches TRBD2 (6 bases). The CDR3 length is 18 residues. V was pared by 0 bases and J by 0 bases, with 16 bases between. Germline V gene data show CDR1 as LGHNA and CDR2 as YSLEER. The CDR3 protein is CASSQDRKLALSTDTQYF. The CDR3 DNA follows: TGCGCCAGCAGCCAAGATAGGAAGCTAGCGCTAAGCACAGATACGCAGTATTTT.

The V call is TRBV4-1, the J call TRBJ1-4, with TRBD1 matching over 8 bases. V shed 3 bases and J 8 bases; nucleotides not matched to a gene: 11. The CDR3 runs to 16 residues. The V gene's germline CDR1 is MGHRA and CDR2 YSYEKL. The CDR3 DNA follows: TGCGCCAGCAGCCAGCCGGGACAGGCGCCGGAGGAAAAACTGTTTTTT. It yields the protein CASSQPGQAPEEKLFF.

The CDR3 region is CASSLAGWSPLHF. For the CDR3, the DNA is TGCGCCAGCAGCTTGGCCGGGTGGTCACCCCTCCACTTT. The rearrangement uses TRBV5-1 and TRBJ1-6; unclear D gene. The V end lost 0 bases, the J end lost 10 bases, and 8 bases lay between the germline ends. The length of the CDR3 is 13 residues. CDR1 is SGHRS, CDR2 YFSETQ, per germline.

This clone was recorded only once. The gene calls are TRBV7-2 and TRBJ2-3; 7 bases are shared with TRBD2. The germline V gene has CDR1 SGHTA and CDR2 FQGNSA. The J segment lost 3 bases and the V segment lost 6 bases, leaving 3 bases of the junction unmatched. The length of the CDR3 is 13 residues. Here the CDR3 reads CASRLSGTDTQYF. CDR3 in DNA: TGTGCCAGCAGACTTAGCGGGACAGATACGCAGTATTTT.

The chain is built from TRBV28 and TRBJ2-7; unclear D gene. Germline CDR1 reads MDHEN; CDR2 reads SYDVKM. The CDR3 is 14 amino acids. Trimming removed 6 bases at V and 3 bases at J, with 15 bases between. The CDR3 DNA reads TGTGCCAGCAGCCTTGACATTTCTTACTACGAGCAGTACTTC. This gives the protein CASSLDISYYEQYF.

To note about this clone: In the same sample, other DNA sequences code for this CDR3. V gene TRBV6-5 combines with J gene TRBJ1-4, with 7 bases fitting TRBD1. In germline, CDR1 is MNHEY, CDR2 SVGAGI. The CDR3 contains 14 residues. After removal of 6 bases from V and 5 bases from J, the junction contained 6 bases not matched to a gene. The CDR3: CASSLQGPNEKLFF. For the CDR3, the DNA is TGTGCCAGCAGCTTACAGGGGCCAAATGAAAAACTGTTTTTT.

The V gene is TRBV27, the J gene TRBJ2-7; TRBD1 is a possible D gene (6 bases). CDR3 length: 14 amino acids. Germline assignment: CDR1 MNHEY and CDR2 SMNVEV (reference sequence). Trimming took 5 bases from V and 9 from J, leaving 20 bases between them. This CDR3 is CASSLLGLVGAQYF. CDR3 sequence (DNA): TGTGCCAGCAGTCTCCTGGGATTGGTGGGGGCGCAGTACTTC.

This chain uses TRBV13 with TRBJ2-7; D is uncertain. CDR1 is PRHDT and CDR2 is FYEKMQ in the germline V gene (reference sequence). The V end was cut by 5 bases, the J end by 2 bases, with 25 bases between. The CDR3 consists of 18 residues. CDR3 amino acids: CASSHESFYSGRAYEQYF. In DNA form, the CDR3 reads TGTGCCAGCAGCCACGAAAGCTTTTATTCAGGAAGGGCCTACGAGCAGTACTTC.

The chain combines TRBV7-2 with TRBJ1-1; D perhaps matches TRBD1 (5 bases). Between the trimmed V and J ends, which lost 1 base and 9 bases, there was a span of 15 bases. This CDR3 comprises 14 residues. Germline V lookup: CDR1 SGHTA, CDR2 FQGNSA. CDR3 nucleotides: TGTGCCAGCAGCTTAGGACAGTCTGGTGTTAAAGCTTTCTTT. It specifies CASSLGQSGVKAFF.

The chain joins TRBV28 to TRBJ1-4; 11 bases are shared with TRBD1. The CDR3 is 15 amino acids. Trimming removed 4 bases from V and 7 bases from J; junction bases left unmatched: 5. Germline V CDR1 and CDR2: MDHEN, SYDVKM. The CDR3 DNA reads as TGTGCCAGCAGTTCCGTGGACAGGGGGCGTGAAAAACTGTTTTTT. Translating it yields CASSSVDRGREKLFF.

This rearrangement joins TRBV6-1 to TRBJ2-2; D possibly uses TRBD1 or TRBD2 (5 bases each). The V end was cut by 4 bases, the J end by 6 bases, with 18 bases between. Germline CDR1 and CDR2: MNHNS and SASEGT. The CDR3 is made up of 16 amino acids. The CDR3 DNA reads as TGTGCCAGCAGTGGAGGGACGGATGAAAGGGCCGGGGAGCTGTTTTTT. This encodes CASSGGTDERAGELFF.

V is TRBV28 and J is TRBJ1-2, with TRBD1 matching over 8 bases. CDR3 length equals 14 residues. Germline V CDR1 and CDR2: MDHEN, SYDVKM. V lost 3 bases and J lost 6; bases outside the gene matches: 6. The CDR3 DNA is TGTGCCAGCAGTTTGTGGCAGGGGGCGCATGGCTACACCTTC. Protein: CASSLWQGAHGYTF.

The rearrangement uses TRBV11-2 and TRBJ1-1; the D gene is possibly TRBD1 (5 bases). Germline CDR1 is SGHAT and CDR2 is FQNNGV. The V and J ends lost 2 bases and 10 bases respectively, with 14 bases between them. CDR3 length equals 13 residues. As DNA, the CDR3 is TGTGCCAGCAGCTTAACTCTCGGGGCAGGAGCTTTCTTT. Its translation is CASSLTLGAGAFF. Full variable domain (outside the CDR3, taken from reference TRBV11-2 and TRBJ1-1): EAGVAQSPRYKIIEKRQSVAFWCNPISGHATLYWYQQILGQGPKLLIQFQNNGVVDDSQLPKDRFSAERLKGVDSTLKIQPAKLEDSAVYLCASSLTLGAGAFFGQGTRLTVV.

This clone appeared many times. The V and J genes are TRBV5-6 and TRBJ2-7; D remains ambiguous. This CDR3 is built from 15 residues. Germline V gene data show CDR1 as SGHDT and CDR2 as YYEEEE. V gave up 0 bases and J gave up 3 bases, with 13 bases separating them. The DNA for the CDR3 is TGTGCCAGCAGCTTGGAGTTGCAGAGCTTCTACGAGCAGTACTTC. Residues: CASSLELQSFYEQYF. Full variable domain (remainder filled in from reference TRBV5-6 and TRBJ2-7): DAGVTQSPTHLIKTRGQQVTLRCSPKSGHDTVSWYQQALGQGPQFIFQYYEEEERQRGNFPDRFSGHQFPNYSSELNVNALLLGDSALYLCASSLELQSFYEQYFGPGTRLTVT.

In regard to this clone: Other DNA sequences in this specimen translate into the identical CDR3. The rearrangement joins TRBV11-2 to TRBJ2-7; 9 bases agree with TRBD2. Germline V gives CDR1 SGHAT, CDR2 FQNNGV. V gave up 2 bases and J gave up 2 bases; unmatched junction bases: 4. The CDR3 length is 15 residues. The CDR3 nucleotides read TGTGCCAGCAGCTTATGGGCGGGAGGGACCTACGAGCAGTACTTC. This encodes CASSLWAGGTYEQYF. Full variable domain (rest looked up from reference TRBV11-2 and TRBJ2-7): EAGVAQSPRYKIIEKRQSVAFWCNPISGHATLYWYQQILGQGPKLLIQFQNNGVVDDSQLPKDRFSAERLKGVDSTLKIQPAKLEDSAVYLCASSLWAGGTYEQYFGPGTRLTVT.